One T cell receptor beta chain is described in this entry. Its antigen target is currently unknown. Base qualities are not at hand, and no much larger clone is one base apart. The data are from a study of shared clonotypes between healthy human individuals (TCRdb year 2020). In terms of the full investigation: The cohort included a few men and a couple of women between 18 and 49 years of age. Blood TCR repertoires of several healthy adults were deeply sequenced to estimate repertoire size and the extent of clonotype sharing between individuals. Libraries were prepared and TCR repertoires were sequenced by different laboratories using diverse techniques, in order to increase sequencing depth and limit assay-specific biases. Leukapheresis yielded between about 0.94 and 10 billion PBMCs per donor. Study-wide conclusions, independent of this receptor: Pairwise subsampling led to the expectation that sequencing depth would affect the degree of clonotype sharing among donors. Sampling was restricted to blood, and TCR repertoires in tissue are likely to differ from TCR repertoires in blood. Because the study included only a small number of donors, the genetic and exposure-history diversity represented was limited.

The donors were healthy, HIV-negative adults with no recently reported acute infections or vaccinations. All donors were Caucasian adults living in Nashville, Tennessee, USA. For unsorted samples, tens of millions of PBMCs were counted, and genomic DNA was extracted using the QIAamp DNA Blood Mini kit. Blood was collected by leukapheresis, and PBMCs were isolated by Ficoll-Histopaque density gradient centrifugation and then cryopreserved in liquid nitrogen vapor phase. Using the deep immunoSEQ assay, multiplex PCR amplified TCR CDR3 regions from genomic DNA. Extracted genomic DNA from each cell subset was spread evenly across all wells of several immunoSEQ 96-well plates, with each plate serving as a replicate. For unsorted PBMC, each replicate PCR was loaded with approximately 320 ng genomic DNA, equivalent to tens of thousands of T cell genomes. Genomic DNA from unsorted PBMC was sequenced over ten immunoSEQ deep assay plates. The purified libraries were quantified using a Qubit 3.0 fluorometer, sized with a Bioanalyzer 2100, and then quantified again using the KAPA Library Quantification kit. Every immunoSEQ 96-well plate was sequenced on a dedicated single-read 150-cycle Illumina NextSeq 550 flow cell. Per the source publication's procedure: The immunoSEQ output contained only junctional sequences without quality scores, so filtering could not match that applied to full-length reads. Sequences were annotated with PyIR, a Python wrapper for IgBLAST v1.9, using IMGT germline references to assign V/J genes and CDR3. Any read was removed if the V/J assignment was weak (E-value above 1e-6), the CDR3 was missing, or the read contained stop codons, out-of-frame junctions, or ambiguous translated residues. V3J clonotypes were defined as sequences sharing the same inferred V gene, J gene, and CDR3 amino acid sequence. The percentage overlap between two repertoires was calculated by dividing the number of shared unique clonotypes by the size of the smaller repertoire. RTK rarefaction, the Chao1 estimator, and Recon v2.1 estimates of unobserved clonotypes were used to assess repertoire richness. As stored in TCRdb, this immuneACCESS dataset retains in-frame rearrangements with V and J assigned. A fraction of the clones does not appear; measured against another copy, unresolved V genes explain less than half of the discrepancy, and the remainder lacks a known reason. V, J and clone size are taken as reported in that table, and D and trimming were inferred from the DNA itself. The sample table contains hundreds of thousands of clones; only one count was recorded for 60% to 80% of them. 12% of the sample rests with the top ten.

Trimming removed 3 bases from V and 2 bases from J, leaving 12 bases between the germline ends. The CDR3 runs 14 amino acids, cysteine and phenylalanine included. Left in the record is the CDR3 DNA by itself, 42 bases read in frame from the first base. Reading the germline V gene (reference sequence) gives CDR1 GTSNPN and CDR2 SVGIG. Sequencing was done on a sample of PBMCs. This TCR was recovered from a woman aged 40 to 49 in good health. Some clones in this sample may be carry-over from other donors' samples. The V and J segments used are TRBV30 and TRBJ2-3, and the D gene may be TRBD2, 6 bases matching. The bases read TGTGCCTGGAGGTCGGGGAGGCCCACAGATACGCAGTATTTT. Translated, it reads CAWRSGRPTDTQYF.